These 25 T cell receptor beta chains originate from one sample sequenced in a study of blood T cell repertoires in COVID-19. The method was immunoSEQ multiplex PCR; TCRdb's version includes in-frame clones alone and lacks a portion of them. The sample yields roughly 250,000 clones, around 82% seen once. Sequenced: peripheral blood. These receptors all stem from a man aged 35-49 years with active or convalescent COVID-19.

The genes are TRBV11-2 and TRBJ1-2; D may be TRBD1 (6 bases). The germline V and J ends were trimmed by 6 bases and 3 bases, with 14 bases remaining between them. CDR1 is SGHAT and CDR2 is FQNNGV in the germline V gene. The CDR3 is 14 amino acids. In nucleotides, the CDR3 is TGTGCCAGCAGAGTAGCCCCAGGGGACTATGGCTACACCTTC. It yields the protein CASRVAPGDYGYTF. The full variable domain, rest sourced from reference TRBV11-2 and TRBJ1-2, is EAGVAQSPRYKIIEKRQSVAFWCNPISGHATLYWYQQILGQGPKLLIQFQNNGVVDDSQLPKDRFSAERLKGVDSTLKIQPAKLEDSAVYLCASRVAPGDYGYTFGSGTRLTVV.

J is TRBJ1-2 and V is TRBV11-2; 11 bases match TRBD1. CDR3 length: 14 amino acids. Germline V gene sequence: CDR1 SGHAT, CDR2 FQNNGV. After removal of 4 bases from V and 5 bases from J, the junction contained 3 bases not matched to a gene. This chain's CDR3 is CASSSRDRGYGYTF. The DNA of the CDR3 is TGTGCCAGCAGCTCACGGGACAGGGGGTATGGCTACACCTTC.

The chain combines TRBV7-8 with TRBJ2-5, with a weak D call TRBD2 (5 bases). The CDR3 length is 15 residues. Germline V lookup: CDR1 SGHVS, CDR2 FQNEAQ. V shed 1 base and J shed 5 bases, with 14 bases lying between them. The CDR3 coding sequence is TGTGCCAGCAGCTTAGGGGCCACGCGAGGGGAGACCCAGTACTTC. Amino acid sequence: CASSLGATRGETQYF.

This clone was recorded a few times. The chain links TRBV7-8 to TRBJ2-2, with D unclear. Trimming removed 1 base from V and 6 bases from J, with 6 bases in between. CDR3 size: 13 residues. The germline V gene has CDR1 SGHVS and CDR2 FQNEAQ. CDR3 sequence (DNA): TGTGCCAGCAGCTTAGGAGCTTCCGGGGAGCTGTTTTTT. Translated: CASSLGASGELFF.

J is TRBJ1-2 and V is TRBV7-2, with D possibly matching TRBD1 (5 bases). The ends were cut back, 5 bases at V and 4 bases at J, with 14 bases in the middle. Germline V gene sequence: CDR1 SGHTA, CDR2 FQGNSA. The CDR3 is made up of 14 amino acids. The CDR3 DNA reads TGTGCCAGCAGCCACAGTAGCGGGGCCTATGGCTACACCTTC. It specifies CASSHSSGAYGYTF.

This clone was detected a few times. This sequence joins TRBV10-3 and TRBJ1-2; D not resolved. The CDR3 sequence is 12 residues long. Trimming removed 0 bases from V and 3 bases from J, with 2 bases in between. Per germline, CDR1 ENHRY and CDR2 SYGVKD. The CDR3 DNA reads as TGTGCCATCAGTGAGTCCTACTATGGCTACACCTTC. Amino acid sequence: CAISESYYGYTF.

CDR3 sequence: CASSNGQVNNSPLHF. The CDR3 DNA follows: TGTGCCAGCAGCAACGGACAGGTTAATAATTCACCCCTCCACTTT. V usage is TRBV6-5 and J usage is TRBJ1-6; 7 positions match TRBD1. The CDR3 contains 15 residues. The germline V gene has CDR1 MNHEY and CDR2 SVGAGI. V shed 6 bases, J shed 5 bases, and the junction held 7 bases outside the gene matches.

The chain carries TRBV19 and TRBJ1-2, with 9 bases fitting TRBD1. CDR1 and CDR2 from the germline V gene are LNHDA and SQIVND (reference sequence). V shed 5 bases, J shed 4 bases, and the junction held 2 bases outside the gene matches. This CDR3 has 13 amino acids. CDR3 in DNA: TGTGCCAGTAGTTTGACAGGGGGCTATGGCTACACCTTC. It yields the protein CASSLTGGYGYTF.

The chain employs TRBV2 and TRBJ1-1, with a possible D match to TRBD1 (6 bases). CDR3 length equals 14 residues. Germline CDR1 and CDR2: SNHLY and FYNNEI. V lost 5 bases and J lost 4, with 14 bases in between. The CDR3 DNA reads TGTGCCAGCAGTCAGGGGCCCCTGGGCACTGAAGCTTTCTTT. Protein sequence: CASSQGPLGTEAFF.

The rearrangement links TRBV15 to TRBJ1-2, with TRBD1 as a possible D gene (6 bases). CDR1 LNHNV and CDR2 YYDKDF come from the germline V gene (reference sequence). There are 14 residues in the CDR3. Trimming took 0 bases from V and 4 from J, leaving 9 bases between them. The CDR3 DNA reads TGTGCCACCAGCAGAGATCAGGGGACCTATGGCTACACCTTC. It is translated as CATSRDQGTYGYTF.

This chain connects TRBV6-5 to TRBJ1-2; possible D gene TRBD1, 6 bases. Per germline, CDR1 MNHEY and CDR2 SVGAGI. With 6 bases removed from V and 5 bases from J, the gap between germline ends came to 13 bases. This CDR3 has 13 residues. The CDR3 sequence is CASRGQQGYGYTF. Written as DNA, the CDR3 is TGTGCCAGCAGGGGACAACAGGGATATGGCTACACCTTC.

This clone appeared a single time. The chain couples TRBV27 to TRBJ2-1, with TRBD2 identical over 9 bases. V trimming: 3 bases; J trimming: 6 bases; junction bases outside the gene matches: 18. Germline values: CDR1 MNHEY, CDR2 SMNVEV (reference sequence). CDR3 length: 19 amino acids. In nucleotides, the CDR3 is TGTGCCAGCAGTTTCTCAAGTGGTGCTAGCGGGGCCCGGGGCAATGAGCAGTTCTTC. Translating gives CASSFSSGASGARGNEQFF.

The rearrangement links TRBV5-8 to TRBJ2-1; 13 nucleotides agree with TRBD2. After removal of 3 bases from V and 10 bases from J, the junction contained 10 bases not matched to a gene. CDR1 and CDR2 (germline): SGHTS, YDEGEE. There are 16 residues in the CDR3. Here the CDR3 reads CASSSGLAGARGEQFF. The CDR3 region has the DNA TGTGCCAGCAGCTCAGGACTAGCGGGGGCCAGGGGGGAGCAGTTCTTC.

J is TRBJ2-1 and V is TRBV7-3; D perhaps matches TRBD2 (5 bases). The germline V and J ends were trimmed by 1 base and 0 bases, with 10 bases remaining between them. CDR3 length: 16 residues. From germline, CDR1 is SGHTA and CDR2 FQGTGA. Here the CDR3 reads CASSLIGLSSYNEQFF. The CDR3 DNA sequence: TGTGCCAGCAGCTTAATAGGACTTAGCTCCTACAATGAGCAGTTCTTC. Full variable domain (missing parts from reference TRBV7-3 and TRBJ2-1): GAGVSQTPSNKVTEKGKYVELRCDPISGHTALYWYRQSLGQGPEFLIYFQGTGAADDSGLPNDRFFAVRPEGSVSTLKIQRTERGDSAVYLCASSLIGLSSYNEQFFGPGTRLTVL.

The chain uses TRBV12-5 and TRBJ2-3; D gene unclear. This CDR3 has 15 amino acids. V was shortened by 0 bases and J by 6 bases, with 13 bases between the two germline ends. Germline values: CDR1 LGHNT, CDR2 FRNRAP. The CDR3 protein is CASGLVLSSRDTQYF. The CDR3 DNA is TGTGCTAGTGGTTTGGTTCTTTCATCCCGGGATACGCAGTATTTT.

The genes are TRBV6-2 or TRBV6-3 and TRBJ2-1, with D hard to call. Trimming shortened V by 6 bases and J by 8 bases, and 17 bases separated the two germline ends. This CDR3 has 14 amino acids. The germline gives CDR1 MNHEY, CDR2 SVGEGT. CDR3 nucleotide sequence: TGTGCCAGCAGCCCGAGTGACATACCGGATGAGCAGTTCTTC. Encoded protein: CASSPSDIPDEQFF.

V and J are TRBV28 and TRBJ1-1; perhaps TRBD1 as D (6 bases). The V end was cut by 5 bases, the J end by 5 bases, with 15 bases between. Germline V CDR1 and CDR2: MDHEN, SYDVKM. This CDR3 spans 14 amino acids. CDR3: CASSLPGVSTEAFF. The CDR3 coding sequence is TGTGCCAGCAGTCTTCCAGGGGTTTCTACTGAAGCTTTCTTT.

The V gene is TRBV28, the J gene TRBJ1-2, with 8 bases that match TRBD1. Germline V lookup: CDR1 MDHEN, CDR2 SYDVKM. The CDR3 sequence is 16 residues long. V was pared by 7 bases and J by 1 base, with 11 bases of the junction left unmatched. This CDR3 reads CASTTIGTGLNYGYTF. In DNA, the CDR3 is TGTGCCAGCACCACTATAGGGACAGGTCTTAACTATGGCTACACCTTC.

J is TRBJ2-6 and V is TRBV24-1; no reliable D call. Germline V gives CDR1 KGHDR, CDR2 SFDVKD. The ends were cut back, 10 bases at V and 3 bases at J, with 12 bases in the middle. This CDR3 has 14 residues. The CDR3 protein is CATGPLGGANVLTF. The CDR3 region has the DNA TGTGCCACGGGCCCCCTTGGTGGGGCCAACGTCCTGACTTTC.

V gene TRBV3-1 (or the pseudogene TRBV3-2) combines with J gene TRBJ1-6; D might be TRBD1 (6 bases). This CDR3 comprises 16 residues. Germline V gene data show CDR1 as LGHDT and CDR2 as YNNKEL (reference sequence). The V and J ends lost 3 bases and 9 bases respectively, with 18 bases between them. The CDR3: CASSHSGQSWGSPLHF. CDR3 sequence (DNA): TGTGCCAGCAGCCATTCTGGACAGTCTTGGGGTTCACCCCTCCACTTT.

The chain is built from TRBV27 and TRBJ2-7, with TRBD2 as a possible D gene (5 bases). Trimming pared 5 bases from V and 2 bases from J, leaving 13 bases between. The CDR3 has 14 amino acids. CDR1 MNHEY and CDR2 SMNVEV come from the germline V gene (reference sequence). This CDR3 reads CASSLVGVPYEQYF. CDR3 DNA: TGTGCCAGCAGTCTTGTCGGGGTCCCCTACGAGCAGTACTTC.

J is TRBJ2-3 and V is TRBV30, with D unclear. This CDR3 has 13 residues. CDR1 and CDR2 (germline): GTSNPN, SVGIG (reference sequence). V lost 2 bases to trimming and J lost 4 bases, with 10 bases between them. This CDR3 reads CAWSPRRADTQYF. The CDR3 coding sequence is TGTGCCTGGAGTCCTAGAAGAGCAGATACGCAGTATTTT. Full variable domain (missing parts from reference TRBV30 and TRBJ2-3): SQTIHQWPATLVQPVGSPLSLECTVEGTSNPNLYWYRQAAGRGLQLLFYSVGIGQISSEVPQNLSASRPQDRQFILSSKKLLLSDSGFYLCAWSPRRADTQYFGPGTRLTVL.

The V gene is TRBV6-5, the J gene TRBJ2-7; D possibly corresponds to TRBD1 (5 bases). Germline CDR1 MNHEY, CDR2 SVGAGI. Trimming stripped 7 bases from V and 4 bases from J, with 8 bases between. The CDR3 totals 11 residues. CDR3 residues: CASTKGYEQYF. The CDR3 coding sequence is TGTGCCAGCACTAAGGGGTACGAGCAGTACTTC.

V usage is TRBV10-3 and J usage is TRBJ2-7, with D perhaps matching TRBD2 (6 bases). The CDR3 is 13 amino acids. The germline V gene encodes CDR1 ENHRY and CDR2 SYGVKD. The germline V and J ends were trimmed by 10 bases and 3 bases, with 16 bases remaining between them. CDR3 in amino acids: CATHRDLDYEQYF. For the CDR3, the DNA is TGTGCCACCCATCGGGACTTGGACTACGAGCAGTACTTC.

There are a few counts of this clone. This chain links TRBV19 with TRBJ1-4, with 9 bases aligning to TRBD1. In germline, CDR1 is LNHDA, CDR2 SQIVND (reference sequence). The length of the CDR3 is 15 residues. V trimming: 2 bases; J trimming: 6 bases; junction bases outside the gene matches: 4. CDR3 loop: CASSIPGQGYEKLFF. The CDR3 DNA is TGTGCCAGTAGTATACCGGGACAGGGCTATGAAAAACTGTTTTTT.